These 28 T cell receptor beta chains came from one sample sequenced in a study of T cells in Graves' hyperthyroidism and ophthalmopathy. RNA transcripts served as the template for amplifying TCR beta CDR3 regions. The HTBI primer set was used in a first-round RT-PCR of the TCR CDR3. TCRdb redid the calling of the multiplex PCR reads with MiXCR, one entry per CDR3 protein. Altogether about 350,000 distinct CDR3 sequences are present, 13% to 15% being singletons, with the ten largest covering approximately 20%. Source material: blood. The receptors derive from a woman aged 60-75 years with Graves' ophthalmopathy.

There are many counts of this clonotype. The rearrangement joins TRBV10-1 to TRBJ2-7; D not resolved. The CDR3 loop spans 13 amino acids. Germline assignment: CDR1 WNHNN and CDR2 SYGVQD (reference sequence). The germline V and J ends were trimmed by 4 bases and 2 bases, with 9 bases remaining between them. The CDR3, as DNA: TGCGCCAGCAGTGCGGCACCAACCTACGAGCAGTACTTC. Protein sequence: CASSAAPTYEQYF.

There are many counts of this clonotype. The chain joins TRBV20-1 to TRBJ1-2; D ambiguous. The germline CDR1 and CDR2 sequences are DFQATT and SNEGSKA (reference sequence). Trimming took off 4 bases at V and 4 bases at J, with 13 bases between the two ends. The CDR3 spans 13 residues. CDR3: CSATPRVGYGYTF. The CDR3 coding sequence is TGCAGTGCTACTCCTAGGGTTGGCTATGGCTACACCTTC.

This clonotype came up many times. The rearrangement joins TRBV20-1 to TRBJ2-1, with D possibly matching TRBD2 (6 bases). Trimming pared 5 bases from V and 8 bases from J, leaving 13 bases between. CDR3 length equals 12 residues. Germline CDR1 DFQATT, CDR2 SNEGSKA (reference sequence). The CDR3 spells CSAERTGDEQFF. The DNA for the CDR3 is TGCAGTGCTGAACGGACGGGGGATGAGCAGTTCTTC.

V and J are TRBV5-6 and TRBJ2-6; D ambiguous. The V gene lost 4 bases and the J gene lost 12 bases, with 11 bases spanning the gap. The CDR3 contains 12 residues. Germline CDR1 and CDR2: SGHDT and YYEEEE. The CDR3 here is CASSPPLGVLTF. CDR3 DNA: TGTGCCAGCAGCCCCCCCCTCGGCGTCCTGACTTTC.

There are many counts of this clonotype. This chain uses TRBV28 with TRBJ2-1; TRBD1 might be the D (7 bases). Trimming took 8 bases from V and 9 from J, leaving 11 bases between them. Germline V gene lookup returns CDR1 MDHEN and CDR2 SYDVKM. The CDR3 runs 11 residues. Written as DNA, the CDR3 is TGTGCCAGCGGAGGGGGCCGTGAGCAGTTCTTC. Translated, it gives CASGGGREQFF.

This clonotype was recorded at least ten times. The rearrangement links TRBV27 to TRBJ2-7; no definite D call. The CDR3 has 14 amino acids. From germline, CDR1 is MNHEY and CDR2 SMNVEV (reference sequence). V was pared by 5 bases and J by 4 bases, with 15 bases between. This CDR3 reads CASSPREIRYEQYF. As DNA, the CDR3 is TGTGCCAGCAGTCCCAGAGAGATACGGTACGAGCAGTACTTC.

The rearrangement links TRBV28 to TRBJ2-2; 9 bases match TRBD1. CDR1 and CDR2 (germline): MDHEN, SYDVKM. The CDR3 is 14 residues long. V shed 6 bases and J 4 bases; nucleotides not matched to a gene: 3. In DNA, the CDR3 is TGTGCCAGCAGGACAGGGGGAGGCACCGGGGAGCTGTTTTTT. It is translated as CASRTGGGTGELFF.

This clonotype was counted ten times or more. The chain is built from TRBV7-9 and TRBJ2-6; D call uncertain. The CDR3 has 13 amino acids. Trimming stripped 4 bases from V and 2 bases from J, with 3 bases between. Germline V lookup: CDR1 SEHNR, CDR2 FQNEAQ (reference sequence). The CDR3 nucleotides read TGTGCCAGCAGCTGGGCTGGGGCCAACGTCCTGACTTTC. This sequence encodes CASSWAGANVLTF.

V and J are TRBV27 and TRBJ2-1, with 7 bases lining up with TRBD2. J was trimmed by 3 bases and V by 8 bases; bases with no gene match: 7. The CDR3 has 14 residues. Germline V lookup: CDR1 MNHEY, CDR2 SMNVEV (reference sequence). In DNA, the CDR3 is TGTGCCAGCTCGCGGGAGACTAACTACAATGAGCAGTTCTTC. The encoded protein is CASSRETNYNEQFF.

Ten or more counts support this clonotype. The chain recombines TRBV28 with TRBJ2-1; D assignment may be TRBD1 or TRBD2 (5 bases each). V lost 1 base and J 9 bases, leaving 19 bases between the germline ends. In germline, CDR1 is MDHEN, CDR2 SYDVKM. The CDR3 totals 16 residues. The CDR3 spells CASSLYVGQGVIEQFF. CDR3 nucleotide sequence: TGTGCCAGCAGTTTATACGTCGGGCAGGGAGTAATTGAGCAGTTCTTC.

The sample holds many counts of this clonotype. The chain couples TRBV7-9 to TRBJ2-7; 15 nucleotides match TRBD2. The CDR3 sequence is 14 residues long. Trimming took 6 bases from V and 6 from J; bases not matched to a gene: 3. The germline CDR1 and CDR2 sequences are SEHNR and FQNEAQ (reference sequence). CDR3 region: CASRGGLAGGEQYF. The CDR3 bases are TGTGCCAGCAGAGGGGGACTAGCGGGAGGCGAGCAGTACTTC.

The J gene is TRBJ2-6, the V gene TRBV28, with a possible D match to TRBD2 (6 bases). Between the trimmed V and J ends, which lost 6 bases and 3 bases, there was a span of 9 bases. The CDR3 length is 14 residues. Germline V CDR1 and CDR2: MDHEN, SYDVKM. CDR3 amino acids: CASSGGNGANVLTF. The CDR3 DNA sequence: TGTGCCAGCAGCGGAGGGAATGGGGCCAACGTCCTGACTTTC.

This clonotype came up a few times. The V gene is TRBV14, the J gene TRBJ2-3; the match to TRBD2 covers 7 bases. Germline assignment: CDR1 SGHDN and CDR2 FVKESK. There are 17 residues in the CDR3. The V and J ends lost 3 bases and 0 bases, in that order; junction bases with no gene match: 9. CDR3 sequence: CASSHPTSALSTDTQYF. The CDR3 nucleotides are TGTGCCAGCAGCCACCCTACTAGCGCCTTAAGCACAGATACGCAGTATTTT.

In this sample, this clonotype turned up a few times. The V gene is TRBV19, the J gene TRBJ2-3; D is unresolved. This CDR3 has 12 residues. Germline V gives CDR1 LNHDA, CDR2 SQIVND (reference sequence). V lost 9 bases to trimming and J lost 4 bases, with 11 bases between them. The CDR3 sequence is CASLGYPDTQYF. The CDR3 DNA reads as TGTGCCAGCCTGGGGTACCCAGATACGCAGTATTTT. Full variable domain (rest looked up from reference TRBV19 and TRBJ2-3): DGGITQSPKYLFRKEGQNVTLSCEQNLNHDAMYWYRQDPGQGLRLIYYSQIVNDFQKGDIAEGYSVSREKKESFPLTVTSAQKNPTAFYLCASLGYPDTQYFGPGTRLTVL.

This clonotype was counted a few times. The V gene is TRBV7-3, the J gene TRBJ2-5; 11 bases fit TRBD1. CDR3 length: 16 residues. V shed 1 base, J shed 5 bases, and the junction held 6 bases outside the gene matches. Germline lookup yields CDR1 SGHTA and CDR2 FQGTGA. CDR3 residues: CASSLMGQGVIETQYF. CDR3 nucleotides: TGTGCCAGCAGCTTAATGGGACAGGGGGTGATCGAGACCCAGTACTTC.

V is TRBV7-9 and J is TRBJ1-1; tentatively, D is TRBD1 (5 bases). The germline CDR1 and CDR2 sequences are SEHNR and FQNEAQ (reference sequence). Trimming left V 1 base short and J 1 base short, with 10 bases between. This CDR3 is 15 amino acids long. The chain's CDR3 is CASSLGTPKNTEAFF. CDR3 coding DNA: TGTGCCAGCAGCTTAGGGACACCCAAGAACACTGAAGCTTTCTTT.

This clonotype was observed at least ten times. The V gene is TRBV20-1, the J gene TRBJ2-2; possible D gene TRBD2, 7 bases. The germline CDR1 and CDR2 sequences are DFQATT and SNEGSKA (reference sequence). V lost 0 bases and J 6 bases, leaving 17 bases between the germline ends. This CDR3 comprises 16 residues. CDR3 DNA: TGCAGTGCTAGAGACCCCTCGGGGGGCCGACCCGGGGAGCTGTTTTTT. This encodes CSARDPSGGRPGELFF.

This chain joins TRBV20-1 and TRBJ2-7, with 9 bases fitting TRBD2. The CDR3 totals 17 residues. J was trimmed by 0 bases and V by 5 bases; bases with no gene match: 14. The germline V gene encodes CDR1 DFQATT and CDR2 SNEGSKA (reference sequence). CDR3 sequence (DNA): TGCAGTGCTTCCCAGAGAGTAGCGGGAGTTCCCTCCTACGAGCAGTACTTC. Amino acids: CSASQRVAGVPSYEQYF.

This clonotype was recorded at least ten times. J is TRBJ2-7 and V is TRBV20-1, with 9 bases that match TRBD1. Germline CDR1 and CDR2: DFQATT and SNEGSKA (reference sequence). Trimming cost V 6 bases and J 5 bases; bases outside gene matches: 5. The CDR3 runs to 12 residues. CDR3 sequence: CSAPDRGDEQYF. DNA for the CDR3: TGCAGTGCCCCGGACAGGGGAGACGAGCAGTACTTC.

There are many counts of this clonotype. The CDR3 coding sequence is TGTGCCAGCAGTCTTCGACAGATGAACACTGAAGCTTTCTTT. Protein sequence: CASSLRQMNTEAFF. The gene calls are TRBV6-1 and TRBJ1-1; possibly TRBD1 for D (5 bases). Germline CDR1 MNHNS, CDR2 SASEGT. Deletions cut 5 bases from V and 0 bases from J, with 10 bases between. This CDR3 is built from 14 residues.

This clonotype was detected ten times or more. For the CDR3, the DNA is TGTGCCAGCAGTTCCTCGACAGGGGACTGGGGCACTGAAGCTTTCTTT. This translates into CASSSSTGDWGTEAFF. The chain combines TRBV28 with TRBJ1-1; 8 positions agree with TRBD1. The ends lost 4 bases at V and 4 bases at J; junction bases unmatched: 11. Germline V gene data show CDR1 as MDHEN and CDR2 as SYDVKM. The CDR3 covers 16 residues.

This clonotype was recorded at least ten times. The chain is built from TRBV28 and TRBJ2-1; 7 bases are shared with TRBD2. Per the germline V gene, CDR1 is MDHEN and CDR2 is SYDVKM. The CDR3 is 16 residues long. The V segment lost 8 bases and the J segment 0 bases; nucleotides outside the gene matches: 10. CDR3 residues: CASEVSGAYSYNEQFF. CDR3 in DNA: TGTGCCAGCGAAGTAAGCGGGGCCTACTCCTACAATGAGCAGTTCTTC. Supplemented by reference TRBV28 and TRBJ2-1, the full variable domain reads DVKVTQSSRYLVKRTGEKVFLECVQDMDHENMFWYRQDPGLGLRLIYFSYDVKMKEKGDIPEGYSVSREKKERFSLILESASTNQTSMYLCASEVSGAYSYNEQFFGPGTRLTVL.

This clonotype occurred many times. V gene TRBV20-1 combines with J gene TRBJ2-7; no clear D. Germline V gene lookup returns CDR1 DFQATT and CDR2 SNEGSKA (reference sequence). CDR3 length: 13 residues. Trimming shortened V by 1 base and J by 2 bases, and 9 bases separated the two germline ends. The CDR3 here is CSARGHTAYEQYF. The CDR3, as DNA: TGCAGTGCTAGAGGACACACCGCCTACGAGCAGTACTTC.

This clonotype was detected ten times or more. The V gene is TRBV20-1, the J gene TRBJ1-1, with a weak D call TRBD1 (6 bases). Between the trimmed V and J ends, which lost 5 bases and 1 base, there was a span of 17 bases. The germline gives CDR1 DFQATT, CDR2 SNEGSKA (reference sequence). CDR3 size: 15 residues. The CDR3 region has the DNA TGCAGTGCTTTATCTCCGGGACAACAGAACACTGAAGCTTTCTTT. It encodes CSALSPGQQNTEAFF.

This clonotype has a count of ten or more. The CDR3 nucleotides are TGCAGTGCTAGAGATCAGGGGAGCTCCTATAATTCACCCCTCCACTTT. This gives the protein CSARDQGSSYNSPLHF. V is TRBV20-1 and J is TRBJ1-6; D perhaps matches TRBD1 (6 bases). Germline V CDR1 and CDR2: DFQATT, SNEGSKA (reference sequence). This CDR3 has 16 amino acids. V was shortened by 0 bases and J by 0 bases, with 9 bases between the two germline ends.

This clonotype was picked up a small number of times. The V gene is TRBV30, the J gene TRBJ2-2, with TRBD2 identical over 9 bases. Germline-derived CDR1 and CDR2 are GTSNPN and SVGIG (reference sequence). The V segment lost 5 bases and the J segment 9 bases; nucleotides outside the gene matches: 16. The CDR3 sequence is 16 residues long. This CDR3 is CAWVPYSGSGARELFF. CDR3 nucleotides: TGTGCCTGGGTCCCCTATAGCGGGAGTGGGGCCCGGGAGCTGTTTTTT.

This sequence joins TRBV30 and TRBJ2-1; 7 nucleotides agree with TRBD2. With V trimmed by 0 bases and J by 9 bases, 8 bases remained unmatched. The germline gives CDR1 GTSNPN, CDR2 SVGIG (reference sequence). There are 14 residues in the CDR3. CDR3 residues: CAWSVGGSGTEQFF. The CDR3 nucleotides read TGTGCCTGGAGTGTAGGCGGGAGTGGTACTGAGCAGTTCTTC.

As for this clonotype: A much more abundant neighbour one base away suggests this may be a read error. J is TRBJ2-1 and V is TRBV28, with TRBD1 identical over 7 bases. The CDR3 consists of 11 residues. Germline-derived CDR1 and CDR2 are MDHEN and SYDVKM. The V and J ends lost 7 bases and 9 bases, in that order; junction bases with no gene match: 3. Written as DNA, the CDR3 is TGTGCCAGCACCACAGGGGTTGAGCAGTTCTTC. It is translated as CASTTGVEQFF.